This TCR beta chain was sequenced for a study of blood T cell repertoires in COVID-19. Study details: Nucleic acid was either cDNA or gDNA, and it came from T cells, B-cell-depleted T cells, or PBMCs.

Here immunoSEQ multiplex PCR was the method, and the copy in TCRdb shows in-frame clones only, minus some. This sample has more than 50,000 clones, with 75% to 80% found just once. V trimming: 8 bases; J trimming: 5 bases; junction bases outside the gene matches: 6. Germline loops: CDR1 ENHRY, CDR2 SYGVKD. The CDR3 is made up of 14 amino acids. The chain joins TRBV10-3 to TRBJ1-1, with 12 bases identical to TRBD1. Sequenced sample: peripheral blood. The receptor was derived from a man aged 70-80 years with active or convalescent COVID-19. The DNA for the CDR3 is TGTGCCATCCGGGACAGGGGGCTTCTGACTGAAGCTTTCTTT. It is translated as CAIRDRGLLTEAFF.